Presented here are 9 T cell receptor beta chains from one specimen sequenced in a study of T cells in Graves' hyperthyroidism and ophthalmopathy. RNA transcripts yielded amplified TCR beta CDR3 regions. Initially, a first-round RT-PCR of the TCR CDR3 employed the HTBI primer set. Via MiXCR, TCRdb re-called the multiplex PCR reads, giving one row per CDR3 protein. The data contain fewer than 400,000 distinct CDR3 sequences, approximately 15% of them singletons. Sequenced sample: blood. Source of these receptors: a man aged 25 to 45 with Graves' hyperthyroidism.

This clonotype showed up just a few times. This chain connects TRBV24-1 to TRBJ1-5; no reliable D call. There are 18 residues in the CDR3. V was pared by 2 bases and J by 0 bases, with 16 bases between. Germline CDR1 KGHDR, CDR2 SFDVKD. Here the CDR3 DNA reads TGTGCCACCAGTGATTCCAGCATAGGGCAAATTAGCAATCAGCCCCAGCATTTT. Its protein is CATSDSSIGQISNQPQHF.

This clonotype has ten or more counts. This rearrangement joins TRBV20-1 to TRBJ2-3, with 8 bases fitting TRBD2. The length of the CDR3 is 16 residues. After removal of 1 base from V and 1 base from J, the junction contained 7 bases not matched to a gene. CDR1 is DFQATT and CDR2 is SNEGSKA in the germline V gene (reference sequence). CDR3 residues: CSARGGASGRTDTQYF. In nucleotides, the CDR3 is TGCAGTGCTAGAGGTGGCGCTAGCGGGCGCACAGATACGCAGTATTTT.

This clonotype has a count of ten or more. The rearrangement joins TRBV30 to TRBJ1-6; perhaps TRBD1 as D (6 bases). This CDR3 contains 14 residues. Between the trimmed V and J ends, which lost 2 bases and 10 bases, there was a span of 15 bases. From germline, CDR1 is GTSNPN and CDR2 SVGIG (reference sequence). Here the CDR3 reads CAWSLTGMVSPLHF. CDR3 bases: TGTGCCTGGAGTCTAACAGGGATGGTGTCACCCCTCCACTTT. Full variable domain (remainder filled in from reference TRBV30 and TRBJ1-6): SQTIHQWPATLVQPVGSPLSLECTVEGTSNPNLYWYRQAAGRGLQLLFYSVGIGQISSEVPQNLSASRPQDRQFILSSKKLLLSDSGFYLCAWSLTGMVSPLHFGNGTRLTVT.

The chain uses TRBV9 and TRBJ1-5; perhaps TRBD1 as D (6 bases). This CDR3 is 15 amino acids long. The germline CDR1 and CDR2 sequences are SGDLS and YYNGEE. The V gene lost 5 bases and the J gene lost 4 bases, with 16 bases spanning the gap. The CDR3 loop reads CASSVGTQENQPQHF. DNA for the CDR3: TGTGCCAGCAGTGTTGGGACACAAGAAAATCAGCCCCAGCATTTT.

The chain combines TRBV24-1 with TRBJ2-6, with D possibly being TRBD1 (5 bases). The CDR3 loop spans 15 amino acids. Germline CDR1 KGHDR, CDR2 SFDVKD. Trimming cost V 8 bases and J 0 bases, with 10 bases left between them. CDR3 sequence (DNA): TGTGCCACCACCGACAGTGTCTCTGGGGCCAACGTCCTGACTTTC. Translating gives CATTDSVSGANVLTF.

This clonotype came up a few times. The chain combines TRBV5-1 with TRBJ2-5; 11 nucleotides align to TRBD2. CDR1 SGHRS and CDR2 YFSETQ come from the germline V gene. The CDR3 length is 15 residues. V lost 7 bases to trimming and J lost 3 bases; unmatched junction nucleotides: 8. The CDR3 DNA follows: TGCGCCAGCGTTATAGCGGGAGGGGATGAAGAGACCCAGTACTTC. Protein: CASVIAGGDEETQYF.

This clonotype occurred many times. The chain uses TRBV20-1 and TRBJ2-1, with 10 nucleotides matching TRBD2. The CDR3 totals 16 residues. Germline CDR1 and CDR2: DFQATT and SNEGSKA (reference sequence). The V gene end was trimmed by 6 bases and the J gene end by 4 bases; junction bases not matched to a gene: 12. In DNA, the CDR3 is TGCAGTGCGGAGAGCGGGAGGGCGAACAAATACAATGAGCAGTTCTTC. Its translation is CSAESGRANKYNEQFF.

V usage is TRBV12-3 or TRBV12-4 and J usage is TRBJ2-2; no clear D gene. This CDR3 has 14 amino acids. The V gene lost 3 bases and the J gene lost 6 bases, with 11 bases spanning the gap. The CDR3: CASSFRASSGELFF. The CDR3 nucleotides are TGTGCCAGCAGTTTTAGGGCCTCATCCGGGGAGCTGTTTTTT.

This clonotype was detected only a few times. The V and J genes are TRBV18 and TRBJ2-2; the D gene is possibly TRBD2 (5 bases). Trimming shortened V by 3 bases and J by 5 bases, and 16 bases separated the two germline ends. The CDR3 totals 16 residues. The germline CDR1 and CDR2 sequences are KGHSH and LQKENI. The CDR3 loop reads CASSPTLSSGTGELFF. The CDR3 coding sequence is TGTGCCAGCTCACCGACCCTAAGTTCGGGGACCGGGGAGCTGTTTTTT.